The subject of this entry is one TCR beta chain. This sample stems from a study of blood T cell repertoires in COVID-19. Germline CDR1 is MNHEY and CDR2 is SVGEGT. J was trimmed by 11 bases and V by 5 bases; bases with no gene match: 17. This CDR3 has 15 residues. Produced via immunoSEQ multiplex PCR; TCRdb's table is partial and in-frame only. The sample has 300,000 to 400,000 clones, roughly 87% seen once; the top ten hold roughly 8.9%. The sequence was collected from a man aged 25 to 40 with COVID-19, enrolled during active disease. The sequencing input was peripheral blood. The chain combines TRBV6-2 or TRBV6-3 with TRBJ1-1, with 7 nucleotides matching TRBD1. CDR3 residues: CASSTSRDSPRGAFF. In nucleotides, the CDR3 is TGTGCCAGCAGTACTAGCCGGGACAGTCCTAGGGGCGCTTTCTTT.